This TCR beta chain emerged from a study of T cells after yellow fever vaccination. Study at large: The authors prepared low-cell-number fractions using SMART-Seq v4 Ultra Low Input.

5'RACE template switching generated TCR cDNA, adding a universal primer site and UMIs. TCRdb itself ran the 5' RACE reads through MiXCR, one entry per CDR3 protein. The sample lists about 580,000 distinct CDR3 sequences, about a sixth seen once, with roughly 17% in the top ten. The study's findings and limits: Subsequent to the booster, the majority of primary-vaccination clones reappeared (roughly 95% CD4, approximately 90% CD8). By day 5 rather than day 15, the secondary response had peaked, though it was weaker.

This clonotype was seen many times. Its specificity is not known. The sequence was collected from a man younger than 30 who received the YFV17D yellow fever vaccine. The sequencing used PBMCs, collected 5 days after the first yellow fever vaccination.

Here the CDR3 reads CASRGYGELFF. CDR3 bases: TGTGCCAGCAGGGGGTACGGGGAGCTGTTTTTT. The chain links TRBV6-5 to TRBJ2-2, with D unresolved. V was shortened by 6 bases and J by 7 bases, with 6 bases between the two germline ends. In germline, CDR1 is MNHEY, CDR2 SVGAGI. The CDR3 is 11 residues long.